The 11 T cell receptor beta chains below come from one sample, sequenced in a study of T cell responses to AZD1222 COVID-19 vaccine. The table came from immunoSEQ multiplex PCR; TCRdb's copy has only in-frame clones and leaves some out. The sample lists around 150,000 clones, approximately 92% occurring once. The sample consisted of peripheral blood, taken on day 0 of AZD1222 vaccination. Every receptor here comes from an adult in good health.

The genes are TRBV18 and TRBJ1-4; D uncertain. V was trimmed by 3 bases and J by 8 bases, leaving 10 bases between them. The CDR3 is made up of 13 amino acids. The V gene's germline CDR1 is KGHSH and CDR2 LQKENI. DNA of the CDR3: TGTGCCAGCTCACCCTCTTTTGCCGAAAAACTGTTTTTT. Translation: CASSPSFAEKLFF.

This clone was seen once. J is TRBJ1-1 and V is TRBV4-1; possible D gene TRBD1, 6 bases. CDR1 and CDR2 (germline): MGHRA, YSYEKL. The CDR3 has 14 amino acids. V dropped 5 bases and J dropped 4 bases, with 14 bases sitting between them. The CDR3 loop is CASSGGAGGTEAFF. In DNA form, the CDR3 reads TGCGCCAGCAGCGGGGGGGCGGGTGGCACTGAAGCTTTCTTT.

The chain couples TRBV4-1 to TRBJ2-1; 9 bases map to TRBD2. Per germline, CDR1 MGHRA and CDR2 YSYEKL. The V gene end was trimmed by 3 bases and the J gene end by 3 bases; junction bases not matched to a gene: 18. The CDR3 has 20 residues. This CDR3 reads CASSQQELASGIRSYNEQFF. CDR3 DNA sequence: TGCGCCAGCAGCCAGCAAGAATTGGCTAGCGGGATAAGGAGCTACAATGAGCAGTTCTTC.

The V and J genes are TRBV18 and TRBJ2-5; 7 bases are shared with TRBD1. Trimming removed 5 bases from V and 4 bases from J; junction bases left unmatched: 1. CDR1 and CDR2 from the germline V gene are KGHSH and LQKENI. The CDR3 covers 12 residues. In DNA, the CDR3 is TGTGCCAGCTCATCAGGGGGAGAGACCCAGTACTTC. This translates into CASSSGGETQYF.

The chain has TRBV11-3 and TRBJ2-1, with D perhaps matching TRBD2 (5 bases). CDR1 SGHNT and CDR2 YENEEA come from the germline V gene. The CDR3 runs 14 residues. The ends were cut back, 3 bases at V and 5 bases at J, with 11 bases in the middle. The CDR3 spells CASSFVSGDNEQFF. As DNA, the CDR3 is TGTGCCAGCAGCTTTGTTTCCGGGGACAATGAGCAGTTCTTC.

The rearrangement joins TRBV5-1 to TRBJ1-2, with a possible D match to TRBD1 (5 bases). In germline, CDR1 is SGHRS, CDR2 YFSETQ. V gave up 0 bases and J gave up 3 bases, with 18 bases separating them. The CDR3 sequence is 17 residues long. CDR3 sequence reads: CASSLERGGGGDYGYTF. The CDR3 coding sequence is TGCGCCAGCAGCTTGGAAAGAGGTGGGGGAGGTGACTATGGCTACACCTTC.

This chain connects TRBV5-5 to TRBJ2-7; 12 bases agree with TRBD2. There are 15 residues in the CDR3. CDR1 and CDR2 (germline): SGHKS, YYEKEE (reference sequence). V trimming: 3 bases; J trimming: 12 bases; junction bases outside the gene matches: 13. CDR3 coding DNA: TGTGCCAGCAGCTCAACTAGCGGGAGGTCTCTTTCTATGTACTTC. Amino acid sequence: CASSSTSGRSLSMYF. Filled out from reference TRBV5-5 and TRBJ2-7, the complete variable domain reads DAGVTQSPTHLIKTRGQQVTLRCSPISGHKSVSWYQQVLGQGPQFIFQYYEKEERGRGNFPDRFSARQFPNYSSELNVNALLLGDSALYLCASSSTSGRSLSMYFGPGTRLTVT.

The J gene is TRBJ1-2, the V gene TRBV6-6; TRBD1 aligns across 12 bases. V was pared by 4 bases and J by 8 bases, with 5 bases of the junction left unmatched. The CDR3 sequence is 14 residues long. Germline loops: CDR1 MNHNY, CDR2 SVGAGI (reference sequence). The CDR3 reads CASSWRDRGRGYTF. CDR3 coding DNA: TGTGCCAGCAGTTGGAGGGACAGGGGGCGGGGCTACACCTTC.

The V and J genes are TRBV5-1 and TRBJ1-2; no firm D call. CDR1 is SGHRS and CDR2 is YFSETQ in the germline V gene. The CDR3 has 16 residues. V lost 5 bases and J lost 1, with 18 bases in between. As DNA, the CDR3 is TGCGCCAGCAGGGCAGCCCCCTCGGGAATTAACTATGGCTACACCTTC. Its translation is CASRAAPSGINYGYTF. The variable domain in full, with the rest retrieved from reference TRBV5-1 and TRBJ1-2, is KAGVTQTPRYLIKTRGQQVTLSCSPISGHRSVSWYQQTPGQGLQFLFEYFSETQRNKGNFPGRFSGRQFSNSRSEMNVSTLELGDSALYLCASRAAPSGINYGYTFGSGTRLTVV.

The V call is TRBV2, the J call TRBJ2-2; no clear D gene. CDR1 SNHLY and CDR2 FYNNEI come from the germline V gene. The ends were cut back, 6 bases at V and 1 base at J, with 9 bases in the middle. The CDR3 totals 14 residues. As DNA, the CDR3 is TGTGCCAGCAGGTCCGGTCAGAACACCGGGGAGCTGTTTTTT. It codes for CASRSGQNTGELFF.

The rearrangement uses TRBV7-9 and TRBJ1-1, with D possibly matching TRBD1 (5 bases). Trimming took off 0 bases at V and 4 bases at J, with 9 bases between the two ends. This CDR3 has 14 amino acids. In germline, CDR1 is SEHNR, CDR2 FQNEAQ (reference sequence). DNA of the CDR3: TGTGCCAGCAGCTTAGCTACGGGGACCACTGAAGCTTTCTTT. This translates into CASSLATGTTEAFF.